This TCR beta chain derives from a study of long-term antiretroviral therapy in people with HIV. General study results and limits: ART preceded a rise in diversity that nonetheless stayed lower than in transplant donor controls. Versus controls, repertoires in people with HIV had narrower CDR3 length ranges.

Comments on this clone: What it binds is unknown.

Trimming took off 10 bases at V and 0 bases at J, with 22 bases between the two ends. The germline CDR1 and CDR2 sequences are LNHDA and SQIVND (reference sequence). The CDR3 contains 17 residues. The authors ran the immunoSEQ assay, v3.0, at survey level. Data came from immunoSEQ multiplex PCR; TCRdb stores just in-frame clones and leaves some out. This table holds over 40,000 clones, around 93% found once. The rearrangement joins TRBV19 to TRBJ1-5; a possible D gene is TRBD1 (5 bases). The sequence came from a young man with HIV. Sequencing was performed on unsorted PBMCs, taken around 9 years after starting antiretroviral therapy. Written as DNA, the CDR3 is TGTGCCACCCAAGGGGCGACGAGCAGATATAGCAATCAGCCCCAGCATTTT. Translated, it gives CATQGATSRYSNQPQHF.